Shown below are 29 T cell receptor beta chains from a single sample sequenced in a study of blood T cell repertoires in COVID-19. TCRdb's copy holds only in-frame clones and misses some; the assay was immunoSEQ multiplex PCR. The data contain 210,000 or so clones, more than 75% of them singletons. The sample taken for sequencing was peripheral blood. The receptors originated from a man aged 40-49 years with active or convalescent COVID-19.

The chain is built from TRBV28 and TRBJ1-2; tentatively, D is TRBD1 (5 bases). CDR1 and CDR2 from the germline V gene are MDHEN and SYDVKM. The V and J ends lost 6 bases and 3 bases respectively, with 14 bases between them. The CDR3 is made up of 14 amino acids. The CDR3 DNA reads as TGTGCCAGCAGACCTATGACAGTGCACTATGGCTACACCTTC. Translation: CASRPMTVHYGYTF.

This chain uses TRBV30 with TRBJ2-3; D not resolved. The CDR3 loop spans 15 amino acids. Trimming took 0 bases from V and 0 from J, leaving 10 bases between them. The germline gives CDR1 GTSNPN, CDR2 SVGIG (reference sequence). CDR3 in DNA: TGTGCCTGGAGTGTTCTATCGGTGAGCACAGATACGCAGTATTTT. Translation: CAWSVLSVSTDTQYF.

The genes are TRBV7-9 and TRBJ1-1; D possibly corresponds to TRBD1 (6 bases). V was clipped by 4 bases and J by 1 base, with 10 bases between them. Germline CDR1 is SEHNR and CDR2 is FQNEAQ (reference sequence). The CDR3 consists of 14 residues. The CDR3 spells CASSSRTENTEAFF. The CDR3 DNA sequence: TGTGCCAGCAGCTCAAGGACAGAGAACACTGAAGCTTTCTTT.

CDR3 protein: CASSWTEYTIYF. The CDR3, as DNA: TGTGCCAGCAGTTGGACAGAATACACCATATATTTT. The chain links TRBV28 to TRBJ1-3, with D possibly TRBD1 on 6 matching bases. Germline values: CDR1 MDHEN, CDR2 SYDVKM. V was clipped by 4 bases and J by 8 bases, with 9 bases between them. The length of the CDR3 is 12 residues.

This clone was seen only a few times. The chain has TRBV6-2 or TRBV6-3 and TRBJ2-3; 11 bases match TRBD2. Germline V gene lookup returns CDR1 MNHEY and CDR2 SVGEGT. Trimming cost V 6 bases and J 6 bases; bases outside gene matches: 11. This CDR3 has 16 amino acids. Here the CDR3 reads CASSPLSGRAGDTQYF. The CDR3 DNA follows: TGTGCCAGCAGCCCTCTTAGCGGGAGGGCCGGGGATACGCAGTATTTT.

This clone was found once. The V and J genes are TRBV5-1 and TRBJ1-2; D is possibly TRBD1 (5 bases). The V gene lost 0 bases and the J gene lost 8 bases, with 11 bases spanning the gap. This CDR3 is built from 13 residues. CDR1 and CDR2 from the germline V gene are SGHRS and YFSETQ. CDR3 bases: TGCGCCAGCAGCTTGGACGGGGGAATGGGCTACACCTTC. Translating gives CASSLDGGMGYTF.

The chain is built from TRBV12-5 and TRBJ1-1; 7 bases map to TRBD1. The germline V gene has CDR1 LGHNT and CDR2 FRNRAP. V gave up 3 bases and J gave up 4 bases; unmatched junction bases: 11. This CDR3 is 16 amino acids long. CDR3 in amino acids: CASGLRQGRNGTEAFF. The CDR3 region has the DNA TGTGCTAGTGGTTTAAGACAGGGACGAAACGGCACTGAAGCTTTCTTT.

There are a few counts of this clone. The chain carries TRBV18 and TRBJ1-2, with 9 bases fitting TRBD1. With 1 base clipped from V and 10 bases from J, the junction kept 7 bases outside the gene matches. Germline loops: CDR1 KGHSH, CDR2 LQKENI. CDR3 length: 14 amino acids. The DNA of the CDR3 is TGTGCCAGCTCACCACGGTGGACAGGGGACCACTACACCTTC. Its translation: CASSPRWTGDHYTF.

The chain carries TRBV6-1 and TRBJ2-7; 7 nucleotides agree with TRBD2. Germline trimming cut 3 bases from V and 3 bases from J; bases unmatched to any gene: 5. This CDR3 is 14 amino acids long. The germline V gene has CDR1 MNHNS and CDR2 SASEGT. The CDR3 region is CASSDGGGLYEQYF. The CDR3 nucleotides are TGTGCCAGCAGTGATGGGGGAGGGCTCTACGAGCAGTACTTC.

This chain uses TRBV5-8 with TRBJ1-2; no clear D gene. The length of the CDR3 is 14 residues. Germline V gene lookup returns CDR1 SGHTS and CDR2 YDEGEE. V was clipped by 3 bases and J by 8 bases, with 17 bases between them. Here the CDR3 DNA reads TGTGCCAGCAGCTCCGAACAGAGCCTAAAGGGCTACACCTTC. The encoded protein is CASSSEQSLKGYTF. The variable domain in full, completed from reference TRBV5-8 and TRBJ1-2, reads EAGVTQSPTHLIKTRGQQATLRCSPISGHTSVYWYQQALGLGLQFLLWYDEGEERNRGNFPPRFSGRQFPNYSSELNVNALELEDSALYLCASSSEQSLKGYTFGSGTRLTVV.

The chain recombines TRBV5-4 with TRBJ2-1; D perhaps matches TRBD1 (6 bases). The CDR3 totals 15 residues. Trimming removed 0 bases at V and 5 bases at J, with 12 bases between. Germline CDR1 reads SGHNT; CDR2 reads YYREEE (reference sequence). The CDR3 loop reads CASSLDRVGNNEQFF. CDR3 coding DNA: TGTGCCAGCAGCTTGGACAGGGTAGGCAACAATGAGCAGTTCTTC.

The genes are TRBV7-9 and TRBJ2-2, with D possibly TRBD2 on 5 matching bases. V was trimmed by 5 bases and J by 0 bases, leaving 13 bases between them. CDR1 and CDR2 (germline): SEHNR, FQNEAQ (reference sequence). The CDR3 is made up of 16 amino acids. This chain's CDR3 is CASSVSSTANTGELFF. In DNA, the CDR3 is TGTGCCAGCAGCGTATCTAGCACCGCGAACACCGGGGAGCTGTTTTTT.

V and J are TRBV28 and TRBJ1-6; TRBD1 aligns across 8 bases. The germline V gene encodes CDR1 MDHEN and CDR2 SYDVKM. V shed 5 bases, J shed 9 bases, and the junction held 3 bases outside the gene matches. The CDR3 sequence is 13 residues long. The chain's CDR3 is CASSGDRGSPLHF. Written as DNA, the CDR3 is TGTGCCAGCAGTGGAGACAGGGGTTCACCCCTCCACTTT.

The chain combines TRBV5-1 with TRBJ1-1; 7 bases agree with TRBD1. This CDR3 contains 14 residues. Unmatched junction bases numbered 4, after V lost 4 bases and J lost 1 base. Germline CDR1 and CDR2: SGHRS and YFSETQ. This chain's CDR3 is CASSLWTGNTEAFF. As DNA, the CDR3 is TGCGCCAGCAGCCTATGGACAGGGAACACTGAAGCTTTCTTT.

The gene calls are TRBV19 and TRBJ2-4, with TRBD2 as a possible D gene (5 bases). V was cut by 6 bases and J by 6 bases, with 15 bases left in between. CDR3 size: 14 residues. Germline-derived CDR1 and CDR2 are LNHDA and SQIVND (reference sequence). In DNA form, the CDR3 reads TGTGCCAGTAGCTACCAGACCGAGGGAAACATTCAGTACTTC. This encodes CASSYQTEGNIQYF.

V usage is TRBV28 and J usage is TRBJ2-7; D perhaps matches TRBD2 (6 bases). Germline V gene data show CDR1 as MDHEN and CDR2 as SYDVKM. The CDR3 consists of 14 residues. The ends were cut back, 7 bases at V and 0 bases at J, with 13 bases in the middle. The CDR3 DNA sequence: TGTGCCAGCACCCCGGGGGACCGCTCCTACGAGCAGTACTTC. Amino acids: CASTPGDRSYEQYF.

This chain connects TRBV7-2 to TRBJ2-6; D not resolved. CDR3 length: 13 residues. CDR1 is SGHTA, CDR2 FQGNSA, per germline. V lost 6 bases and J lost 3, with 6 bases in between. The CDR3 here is CASRVDGANVLTF. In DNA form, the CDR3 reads TGTGCCAGCAGGGTAGATGGGGCCAACGTCCTGACTTTC.

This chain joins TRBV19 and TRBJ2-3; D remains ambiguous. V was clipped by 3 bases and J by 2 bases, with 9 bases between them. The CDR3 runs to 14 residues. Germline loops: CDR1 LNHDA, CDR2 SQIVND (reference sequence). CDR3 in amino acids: CASSIRHNTDTQYF. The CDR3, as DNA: TGTGCCAGTAGTATCCGACACAACACAGATACGCAGTATTTT.

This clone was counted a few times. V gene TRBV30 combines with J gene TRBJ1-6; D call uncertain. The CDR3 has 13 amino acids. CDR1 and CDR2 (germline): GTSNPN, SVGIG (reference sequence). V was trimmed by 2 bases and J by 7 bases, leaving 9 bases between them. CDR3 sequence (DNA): TGTGCCTGGAGTCCCCCCGGGAATTCACCCCTCCACTTT. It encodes CAWSPPGNSPLHF.

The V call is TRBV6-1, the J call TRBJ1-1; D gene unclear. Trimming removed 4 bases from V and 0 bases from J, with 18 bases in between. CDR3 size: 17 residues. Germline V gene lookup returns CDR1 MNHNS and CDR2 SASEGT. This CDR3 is CASSAGLEHSMNTEAFF. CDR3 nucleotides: TGTGCCAGCAGTGCAGGTCTTGAACACTCCATGAACACTGAAGCTTTCTTT.

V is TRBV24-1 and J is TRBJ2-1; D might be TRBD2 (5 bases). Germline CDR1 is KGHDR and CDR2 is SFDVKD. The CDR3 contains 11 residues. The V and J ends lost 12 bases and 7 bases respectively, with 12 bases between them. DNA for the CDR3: TGTGCCGAAGCGGAAGGTAATGAGCAGTTCTTC. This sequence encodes CAEAEGNEQFF.

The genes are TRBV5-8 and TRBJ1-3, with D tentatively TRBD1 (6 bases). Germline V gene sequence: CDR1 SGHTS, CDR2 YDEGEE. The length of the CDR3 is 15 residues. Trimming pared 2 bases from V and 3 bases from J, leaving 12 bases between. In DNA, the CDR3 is TGTGCCAGCAGCTTCCGGGGGGGCGTTGGAAACACCATATATTTT. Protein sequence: CASSFRGGVGNTIYF.

This CDR3 reads CASAFGLGRSYNEQFF. CDR3 in DNA: TGTGCCAGCGCTTTTGGACTAGGTCGCTCCTACAATGAGCAGTTCTTC. The chain is built from TRBV27 and TRBJ2-1; 7 bases are shared with TRBD2. The germline gives CDR1 MNHEY, CDR2 SMNVEV (reference sequence). The trim removed 8 bases at V and 0 bases at J, leaving 10 bases unmatched. The CDR3 covers 16 residues.

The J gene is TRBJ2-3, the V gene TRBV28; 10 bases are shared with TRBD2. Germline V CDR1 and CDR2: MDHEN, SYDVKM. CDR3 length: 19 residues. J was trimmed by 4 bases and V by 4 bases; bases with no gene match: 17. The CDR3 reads CASSSPRWLAGESADTQYF. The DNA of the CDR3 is TGTGCCAGCAGTTCTCCTCGGTGGCTAGCGGGAGAATCGGCAGATACGCAGTATTTT. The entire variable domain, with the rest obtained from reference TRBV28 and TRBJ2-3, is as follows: DVKVTQSSRYLVKRTGEKVFLECVQDMDHENMFWYRQDPGLGLRLIYFSYDVKMKEKGDIPEGYSVSREKKERFSLILESASTNQTSMYLCASSSPRWLAGESADTQYFGPGTRLTVL.

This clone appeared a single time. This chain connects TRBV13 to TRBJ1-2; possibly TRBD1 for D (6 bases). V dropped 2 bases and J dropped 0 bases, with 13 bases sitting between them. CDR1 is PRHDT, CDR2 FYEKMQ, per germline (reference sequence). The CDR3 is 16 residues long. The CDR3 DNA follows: TGTGCCAGCAGCTTAAAGGGAGGGGGAACTAACTATGGCTACACCTTC. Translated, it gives CASSLKGGGTNYGYTF. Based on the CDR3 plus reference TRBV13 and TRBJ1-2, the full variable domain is AAGVIQSPRHLIKEKRETATLKCYPIPRHDTVYWYQQGPGQDPQFLISFYEKMQSDKGSIPDRFSAQQFSDYHSELNMSSLELGDSALYFCASSLKGGGTNYGYTFGSGTRLTVV.

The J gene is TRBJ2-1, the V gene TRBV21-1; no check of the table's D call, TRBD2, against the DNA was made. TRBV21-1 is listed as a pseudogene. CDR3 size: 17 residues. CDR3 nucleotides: TGTGCCAGCAGCAAACCACCAGGACTCCTCGTGAGCCATGAGCAGTTCTTC. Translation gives CASSKPPGLLVSHEQFF.

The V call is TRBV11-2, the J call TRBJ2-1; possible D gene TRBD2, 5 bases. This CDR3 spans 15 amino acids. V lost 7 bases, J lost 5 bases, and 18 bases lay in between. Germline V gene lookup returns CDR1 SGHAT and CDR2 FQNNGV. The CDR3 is CASIPWGESNNEQFF. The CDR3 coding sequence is TGTGCCAGCATCCCCTGGGGAGAGTCCAACAATGAGCAGTTCTTC.

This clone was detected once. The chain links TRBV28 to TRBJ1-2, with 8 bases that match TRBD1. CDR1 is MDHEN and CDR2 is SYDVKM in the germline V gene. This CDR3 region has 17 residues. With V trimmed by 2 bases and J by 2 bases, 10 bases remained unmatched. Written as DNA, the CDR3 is TGTGCCAGCAGTTTACGCCCAGGGGGCGCGTCAAACTATGGCTACACCTTC. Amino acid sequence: CASSLRPGGASNYGYTF.

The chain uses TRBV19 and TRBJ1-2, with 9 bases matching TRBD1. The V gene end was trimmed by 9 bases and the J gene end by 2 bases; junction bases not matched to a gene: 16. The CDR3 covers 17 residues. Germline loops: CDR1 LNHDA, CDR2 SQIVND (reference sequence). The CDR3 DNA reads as TGTGCCAGCGTGAATTACGTCCGGGACAGGGACAACTATGGCTACACCTTC. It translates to CASVNYVRDRDNYGYTF.